A single sample gave rise to the 3 T cell receptor beta chains below, sequenced in a study of blood T cell repertoires in COVID-19. Sequencing was performed with immunoSEQ multiplex PCR; in TCRdb, only in-frame clones are kept and a portion is missing. The profile covers about 400,000 clones, with approximately 86% appearing a single time and about 7.1% taken by the ten largest. The sequenced sample consisted of peripheral blood. The receptors here all came from a woman aged 55-69 years with COVID-19, enrolled during active disease.

This sequence joins TRBV2 and TRBJ2-3; TRBD2 matches at 12 bases. This CDR3 has 15 amino acids. J gave up 0 bases and V 6 bases, and 1 base lay outside the gene matches. CDR1 and CDR2 (germline): SNHLY, FYNNEI. CDR3 region: CASRGTSGSTDTQYF. The CDR3 bases are TGTGCCAGCAGGGGGACTAGCGGGAGCACAGATACGCAGTATTTT.

CDR3 nucleotides: TGCAGTGCTTTAGGGAGGGATGAGCAGTTCTTC. Its protein product is CSALGRDEQFF. The rearrangement joins TRBV20-1 to TRBJ2-1; 7 bases map to TRBD2. J was trimmed by 8 bases and V by 5 bases; bases with no gene match: 3. The CDR3 spans 11 residues. Germline CDR1 and CDR2: DFQATT and SNEGSKA (reference sequence).

The chain combines TRBV29-1 with TRBJ2-3; possible D gene TRBD1, 6 bases. Trimming took off 6 bases at V and 8 bases at J, with 18 bases between the two ends. CDR1 and CDR2 from the germline V gene are SQVTM and ANQGSEA. This CDR3 has 13 residues. The CDR3 protein is CSVERQEDSTQYF. CDR3 sequence (DNA): TGCAGCGTCGAAAGACAGGAGGATAGTACGCAGTATTTT.